These 16 T cell receptor beta chains originate from one sample sequenced in a study of regulatory T cells in long-lasting Graves disease. The TCR beta library used iRepertoire HTBI primers with Arm-PCR amplification of CDR3. TCRdb reprocessed the multiplex PCR reads with MiXCR, giving one entry per CDR3 protein. The sample includes 530,000 or so distinct CDR3 sequences, more than 15% seen only once; the top ten take 12%. Time point indicated: newly diagnosed GD, antithyroid drugs for less than 3 months. TCR sequences were obtained from RNA taken from PBMCs. The same data also went into a second study, on T cells in Graves' hyperthyroidism and ophthalmopathy.

The sample here was peripheral blood mononuclear cells (PBMCs), taken at new diagnosis, from a patient treated with antithyroid drugs. Source of these receptors: a man aged 18 to 30 with Graves disease.

This clonotype has ten or more counts. The chain carries TRBV12-5 and TRBJ2-2, with a weak D call TRBD1 (7 bases). The V end was cut by 3 bases, the J end by 7 bases, with 15 bases between. The CDR3 covers 15 residues. Looked up from germline, CDR1 is LGHNT and CDR2 is FRNRAP. The CDR3 loop reads CASGFRQGGGGELFF. CDR3 in DNA: TGTGCTAGTGGTTTTCGACAGGGAGGAGGCGGGGAGCTGTTTTTT.

V gene TRBV19 combines with J gene TRBJ1-5; 9 positions match TRBD1. Germline assignment: CDR1 LNHDA and CDR2 SQIVND (reference sequence). This CDR3 has 13 amino acids. V dropped 8 bases and J dropped 4; count of bases not matched to a gene: 3. This CDR3 is CASGGQGNQPQHF. CDR3 coding DNA: TGTGCCAGTGGGGGACAGGGAAATCAGCCCCAGCATTTT.

This rearrangement joins TRBV10-3 to TRBJ2-7; D might be TRBD2 (6 bases). Germline V gives CDR1 ENHRY, CDR2 SYGVKD. There are 13 residues in the CDR3. V lost 6 bases and J lost 0, with 9 bases in between. CDR3 region: CAISRGNSYEQYF. As DNA, the CDR3 is TGTGCCATCAGCCGCGGGAACTCCTACGAGCAGTACTTC.

This clonotype was observed many times. The chain uses TRBV11-2 and TRBJ2-7; D not resolved. V gave up 3 bases and J gave up 7 bases, with 16 bases separating them. The CDR3 totals 14 residues. Germline CDR1 and CDR2: SGHAT and FQNNGV. The CDR3 reads CASSFPGSRSEQYF. The CDR3, as DNA: TGTGCCAGCAGCTTCCCGGGCTCAAGGTCGGAGCAGTACTTC.

This clonotype was detected only a few times. This chain uses TRBV4-1 with TRBJ2-1; 10 bases are a match to TRBD2. Germline assignment: CDR1 MGHRA and CDR2 YSYEKL. The J segment lost 0 bases and the V segment lost 2 bases, leaving 22 bases of the junction unmatched. The CDR3 extends over 23 amino acids. The CDR3 here is CASSQRPAGYGLAASSSYNEQFF. The CDR3 nucleotides are TGCGCCAGCAGCCAAAGGCCAGCAGGGTACGGACTAGCGGCCAGTAGCTCCTACAATGAGCAGTTCTTC.

The chain joins TRBV12-3 or TRBV12-4 to TRBJ2-6, with D hard to call. The CDR3 runs 15 residues. Trimming took off 7 bases at V and 0 bases at J, with 10 bases between the two ends. The CDR3 DNA follows: TGTGCCAGCACTTCCCCCGCCTCTGGGGCCAACGTCCTGACTTTC. It specifies CASTSPASGANVLTF.

The chain uses TRBV28 and TRBJ2-1; 9 bases map to TRBD2. J gave up 7 bases and V 0 bases, and 4 bases lay outside the gene matches. The V gene's germline CDR1 is MDHEN and CDR2 SYDVKM. This CDR3 comprises 15 residues. The CDR3 nucleotides read TGTGCCAGCAGTTTATGGTCCCTAGCGGGGAATGAGCAGTTCTTC. Translated, it gives CASSLWSLAGNEQFF.

The sample holds many counts of this clonotype. The chain couples TRBV12-3 or TRBV12-4 to TRBJ1-5; TRBD1 might be the D (6 bases). This CDR3 region has 15 residues. V shed 6 bases and J shed 0 bases, with 12 bases lying between them. The CDR3 coding sequence is TGTGCCAGCAGGGATACAGGGTTTAGCAATCAGCCCCAGCATTTT. Its translation: CASRDTGFSNQPQHF.

This clonotype was seen many times. This chain links TRBV11-2 with TRBJ1-5, with D unresolved. The CDR3 has 15 residues. CDR1 is SGHAT and CDR2 is FQNNGV in the germline V gene. V was shortened by 5 bases and J by 0 bases, with 11 bases between the two germline ends. CDR3 nucleotide sequence: TGTGCCAGCAGCCCGTTGGGATATAGCAATCAGCCCCAGCATTTT. It translates to CASSPLGYSNQPQHF.

This clonotype appeared many times. This sequence joins TRBV7-9 and TRBJ2-5; 7 positions match TRBD1. The ends lost 3 bases at V and 1 base at J; junction bases unmatched: 2. Germline lookup yields CDR1 SEHNR and CDR2 FQNEAQ (reference sequence). The CDR3 runs to 14 residues. In DNA form, the CDR3 reads TGTGCCAGCAGCTTTGACAGGGTCCAAGAGACCCAGTACTTC. Its translation is CASSFDRVQETQYF.

The table lists this clonotype with many counts. The rearrangement links TRBV13 to TRBJ2-7; 7 positions agree with TRBD1. Germline values: CDR1 PRHDT, CDR2 FYEKMQ (reference sequence). CDR3 length equals 17 residues. V lost 5 bases and J lost 4; bases outside the gene matches: 17. Here the CDR3 reads CASSPRTGTLVGYEQYF. CDR3 nucleotide sequence: TGTGCCAGCAGCCCCCGGACAGGTACCCTCGTAGGGTACGAGCAGTACTTC.

This clonotype was seen many times. The chain is built from TRBV27 and TRBJ2-1, with 7 bases aligning to TRBD2. In germline, CDR1 is MNHEY, CDR2 SMNVEV (reference sequence). V lost 1 base to trimming and J lost 8 bases; unmatched junction nucleotides: 8. The CDR3 loop spans 15 amino acids. The CDR3 DNA is TGTGCCAGCAGTTTATTGGAAGCAGGGAGGGATGAGCAGTTCTTC. Amino acid sequence: CASSLLEAGRDEQFF.

Ten or more counts support this clonotype. The chain couples TRBV29-1 to TRBJ2-2; D might be TRBD1 (6 bases). CDR3 length: 15 amino acids. Trimming removed 4 bases from V and 3 bases from J, with 15 bases in between. Germline V gene data show CDR1 as SQVTM and CDR2 as ANQGSEA. The CDR3 DNA reads as TGCAGCGTTGGAGACAGGAAGTGGGACACCGGGGAGCTGTTTTTT. Protein sequence: CSVGDRKWDTGELFF.

This clonotype showed up just a few times. The chain uses TRBV14 and TRBJ2-1; the D gene is possibly TRBD1 (5 bases). Per germline, CDR1 SGHDN and CDR2 FVKESK. This CDR3 is built from 14 residues. Trimming removed 8 bases from V and 3 bases from J, with 14 bases in between. The CDR3 DNA reads as TGTGCCAGCGCTGGGGCGGCGGTCTACAATGAGCAGTTCTTC. Translated: CASAGAAVYNEQFF.

With respect to this clonotype: An end of the junction differs from the germline gene, which may be a read error. The V and J genes are TRBV3-1 and TRBJ1-1; unclear D gene. This CDR3 has 14 amino acids. The germline V gene encodes CDR1 LGHDT and CDR2 YNNKEL (reference sequence). This CDR3 is CASSQGQANTEASF. CDR3 DNA: TGTGCCAGCAGCCAAGGGCAGGCGAACACTGAAGCTTCCTTT. The full variable domain, its missing parts supplied by reference TRBV3-1 and TRBJ1-1, is DTAVSQTPKYLVTQMGNDKSIKCEQNLGHDTMYWYKQDSKKFLKIMFSYNNKELIINETVPNRFSPKSPDKAHLNLHINSLELGDSAVYFCASSQGQANTEASFGQGTRLTVV.

This clonotype was detected many times. This chain uses TRBV3-1 with TRBJ2-1; the D is unclear. This CDR3 is 15 amino acids long. The V and J ends lost 2 bases and 5 bases respectively, with 13 bases between them. In germline, CDR1 is LGHDT, CDR2 YNNKEL (reference sequence). The CDR3 spells CASSQTSSLDNEQFF. The CDR3 region has the DNA TGTGCCAGCAGCCAAACCTCCAGCCTTGACAATGAGCAGTTCTTC.